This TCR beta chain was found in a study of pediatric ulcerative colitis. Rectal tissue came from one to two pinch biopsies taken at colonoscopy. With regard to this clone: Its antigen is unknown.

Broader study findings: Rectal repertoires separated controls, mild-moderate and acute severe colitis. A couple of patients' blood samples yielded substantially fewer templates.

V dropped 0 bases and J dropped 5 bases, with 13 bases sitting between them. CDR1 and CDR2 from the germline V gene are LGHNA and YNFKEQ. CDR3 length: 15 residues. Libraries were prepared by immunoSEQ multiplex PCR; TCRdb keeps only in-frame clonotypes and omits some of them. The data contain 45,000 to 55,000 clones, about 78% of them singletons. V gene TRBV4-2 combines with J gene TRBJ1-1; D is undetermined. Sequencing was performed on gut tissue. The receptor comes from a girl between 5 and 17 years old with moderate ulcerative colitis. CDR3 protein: CASSQEVSSRTEAFF. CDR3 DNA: TGTGCCAGCAGCCAAGAAGTCAGCAGTAGGACTGAAGCTTTCTTT.